This TCR beta chain originates from a study of identical twins (TCRdb year 2016). Concerning the study at large: The study deep-sequenced TCR alpha and beta repertoires from monozygotic twins, unrelated adults of various ages and cord blood to test whether fetal clonotypes persist. To rule out contamination, the twin experiments were replicated at different times with different library preparation protocols. On the study overall, not on this receptor specifically: Because the same donors could not be followed over many years, conclusions were based on cross-sectional statistical analysis. Out-of-frame TCR alpha sequences shared between twins showed an excess of low generation-probability sequences compared with coincidental sharing between unrelated individuals. The excess sharing between twins in beta out-of-frame sequences was weaker because fewer shared sequences reduced the signal-to-noise ratio. Fewer insertions were carried by abundant cord blood beta clonotypes; a weaker similar trend was observed in young adult naive repertoires, while no such trend was observed in memory repertoires. Invariant T cells such as MAIT and iNKT could partly confound zero-insertion analyses, although diverse VJ usage argued against such confounding for most clonotypes. Recombination models systematically underestimated out-of-frame TCR alpha sharing in monozygotic twins but agreed with sharing between unrelated individuals.

The CDR3 has 13 amino acids, counting the end cysteine and phenylalanine. Only CDR3 DNA remains: 39 bases, in frame from the first base. V is pared back by 6 bases and J by 7 bases, with 12 bases lying between the germline termini. Looking up the germline V gene yields CDR1 KGHDR and CDR2 SFDVKD. Receptor libraries were prepared by 5' RACE. The sample was run on an Illumina HiSeq 2000. A universal primer binding site was added through template switching, and the final cDNA carried a unique molecular identifier so that TCR cDNA molecules could be counted accurately. Specific primers in the conserved constant-segment region were used to synthesize first-strand cDNA for TCR alpha and beta chains. To control for contamination, every cDNA library carried two barcodes: a SMART-Mk sample barcode plus Illumina barcodes. Two successive PCR steps introduced TruSeq adapter sequences along with Illumina sample barcodes. The TCR alpha and beta cDNA libraries were sequenced on the Illumina HiSeq platform using custom primers. The paper's data handling went like this. Raw reads were processed with MiGEC to extract unique molecular identifiers, and MiXCR was used to determine CDR3 positions. For each individual, recombination models were inferred using an EM algorithm with the repgenHMM and IGoR tools. Shared clonotype analysis was performed with the tcR package in R, normalizing sharing by the product of cloneset sizes. To study raw recombination without the effects of thymic and clonal selection, out-of-frame nonproductive sequences were analyzed. The public reads were reprocessed in TCRdb via fastp at Q25 and MiXCR, keeping in-frame beta chains. Duplicate CDR3 protein sequences are folded into a single record with the most common DNA and genes. TCRdb's processing, not the study's, gives the V and J calls here. This sample has 1.5 million to 2 million distinct CDR3 sequences in its table, and under 35% of those were observed once. The ten largest clones capture around 0.25% of the sample.

All donors were healthy Caucasians. As regards this clonotype: It has no known antigen specificity. The record has no base qualities; no much larger clone is one base away.

The V and J genes are TRBV24-1 and TRBJ2-1; the D gene cannot be named for sure. The sample comprised cord blood. This receptor was obtained from a newborn girl in good health. The CDR3 region: CATSPGLGNEQFF. Read as DNA, the sequence is TGTGCCACCAGTCCCGGGCTAGGAAATGAGCAGTTCTTC.